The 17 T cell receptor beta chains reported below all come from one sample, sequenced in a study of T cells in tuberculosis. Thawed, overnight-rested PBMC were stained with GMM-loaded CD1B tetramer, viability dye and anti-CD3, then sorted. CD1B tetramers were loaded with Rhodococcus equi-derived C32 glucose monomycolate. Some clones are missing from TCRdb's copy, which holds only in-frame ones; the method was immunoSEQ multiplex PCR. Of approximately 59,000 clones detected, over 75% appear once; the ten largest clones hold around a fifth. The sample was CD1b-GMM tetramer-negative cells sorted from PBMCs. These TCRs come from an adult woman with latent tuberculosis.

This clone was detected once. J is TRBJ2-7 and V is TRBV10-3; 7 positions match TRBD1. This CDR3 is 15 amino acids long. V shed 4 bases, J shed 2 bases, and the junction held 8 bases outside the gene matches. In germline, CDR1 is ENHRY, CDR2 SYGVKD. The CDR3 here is CAISGGPDRTYEQYF. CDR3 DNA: TGTGCCATCAGTGGGGGACCGGACAGGACCTACGAGCAGTACTTC.

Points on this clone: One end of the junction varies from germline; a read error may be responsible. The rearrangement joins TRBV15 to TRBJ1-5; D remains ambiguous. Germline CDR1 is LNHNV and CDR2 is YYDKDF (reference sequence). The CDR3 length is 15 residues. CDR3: CATSNGLYSNQPQHF. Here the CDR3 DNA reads TGTGCCACAAGCAACGGACTATATAGCAATCAGCCCCAGCATTTT.

The CDR3 coding sequence is TGTGCCAGCAGGAAAGACATCGGAAACACCATATATTTT. The encoded protein is CASRKDIGNTIYF. The rearrangement joins TRBV27 to TRBJ1-3, with D unclear. Trimming left V 6 bases short and J 4 bases short, with 10 bases between. In germline, CDR1 is MNHEY, CDR2 SMNVEV (reference sequence). This CDR3 region has 13 residues.

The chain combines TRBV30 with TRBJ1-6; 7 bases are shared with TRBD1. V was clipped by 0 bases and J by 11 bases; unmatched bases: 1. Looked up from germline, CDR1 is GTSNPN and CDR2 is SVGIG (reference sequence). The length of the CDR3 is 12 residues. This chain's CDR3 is CAWSVQGTPLHF. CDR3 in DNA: TGTGCCTGGAGTGTACAGGGGACACCCCTCCACTTT.

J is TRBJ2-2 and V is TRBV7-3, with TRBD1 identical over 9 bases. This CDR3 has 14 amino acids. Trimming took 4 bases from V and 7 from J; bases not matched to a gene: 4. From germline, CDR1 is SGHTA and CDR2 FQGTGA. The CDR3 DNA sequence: TGTGCCAGCAGCTCACAGGGGGCTTACGGGGAGCTGTTTTTT. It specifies CASSSQGAYGELFF.

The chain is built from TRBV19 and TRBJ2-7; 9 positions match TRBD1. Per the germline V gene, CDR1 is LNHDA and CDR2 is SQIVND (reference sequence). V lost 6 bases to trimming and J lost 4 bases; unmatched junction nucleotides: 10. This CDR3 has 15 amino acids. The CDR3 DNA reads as TGTGCCAGTAGGACTCAGGACAGGGGTAATTACGAGCAGTACTTC. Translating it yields CASRTQDRGNYEQYF.

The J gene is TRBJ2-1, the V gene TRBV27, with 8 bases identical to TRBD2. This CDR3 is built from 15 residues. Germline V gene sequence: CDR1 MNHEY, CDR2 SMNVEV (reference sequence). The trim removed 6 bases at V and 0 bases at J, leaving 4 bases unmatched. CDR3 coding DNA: TGTGCCAGCAGATTAAGCGGGAGCTCCTACAATGAGCAGTTCTTC. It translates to CASRLSGSSYNEQFF.

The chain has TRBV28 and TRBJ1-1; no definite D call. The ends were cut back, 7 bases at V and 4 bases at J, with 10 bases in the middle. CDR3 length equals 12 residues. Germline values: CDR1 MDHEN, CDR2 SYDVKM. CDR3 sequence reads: CASTSMFTEAFF. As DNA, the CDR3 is TGTGCCAGCACGAGTATGTTCACTGAAGCTTTCTTT.

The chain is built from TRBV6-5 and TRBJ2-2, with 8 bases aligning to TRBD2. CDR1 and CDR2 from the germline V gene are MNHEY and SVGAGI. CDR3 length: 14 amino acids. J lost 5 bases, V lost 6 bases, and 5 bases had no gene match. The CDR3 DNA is TGTGCCAGCAGGCAGGTAGCGGGAACCGGGGAGCTGTTTTTT. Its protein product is CASRQVAGTGELFF.

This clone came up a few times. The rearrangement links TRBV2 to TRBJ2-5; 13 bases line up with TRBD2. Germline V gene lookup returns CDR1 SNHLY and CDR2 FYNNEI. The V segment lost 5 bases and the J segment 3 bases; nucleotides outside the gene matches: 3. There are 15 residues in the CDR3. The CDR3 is CASSYGTSGKETQYF. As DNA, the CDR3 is TGTGCCAGCAGTTACGGGACTAGCGGGAAAGAGACCCAGTACTTC.

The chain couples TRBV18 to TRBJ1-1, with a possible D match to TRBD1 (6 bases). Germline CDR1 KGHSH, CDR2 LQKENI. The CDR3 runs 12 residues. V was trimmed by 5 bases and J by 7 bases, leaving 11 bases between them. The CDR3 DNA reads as TGTGCCAGCTCAGATGGACAGCTTGAAGCTTTCTTT. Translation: CASSDGQLEAFF.

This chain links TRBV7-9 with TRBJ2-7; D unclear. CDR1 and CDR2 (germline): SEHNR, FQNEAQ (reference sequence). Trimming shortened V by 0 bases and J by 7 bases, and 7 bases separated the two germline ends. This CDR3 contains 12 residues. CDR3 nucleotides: TGTGCCAGCAGCTTAGCGAGCGAAGAGCAGTACTTC. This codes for CASSLASEEQYF.

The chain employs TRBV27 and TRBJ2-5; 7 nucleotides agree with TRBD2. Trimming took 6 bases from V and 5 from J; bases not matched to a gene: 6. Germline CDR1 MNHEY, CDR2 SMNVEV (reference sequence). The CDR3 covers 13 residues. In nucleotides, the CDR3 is TGTGCCAGCAGCCGGGGGGTAGGGGAGACCCAGTACTTC. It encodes CASSRGVGETQYF.

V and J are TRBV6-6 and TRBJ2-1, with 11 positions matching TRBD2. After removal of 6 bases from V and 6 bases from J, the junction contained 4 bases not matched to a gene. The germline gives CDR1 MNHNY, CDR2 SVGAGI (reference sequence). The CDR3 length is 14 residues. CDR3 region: CASRVAGGVNEQFF. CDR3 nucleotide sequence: TGTGCCAGCAGAGTAGCGGGGGGGGTCAATGAGCAGTTCTTC.

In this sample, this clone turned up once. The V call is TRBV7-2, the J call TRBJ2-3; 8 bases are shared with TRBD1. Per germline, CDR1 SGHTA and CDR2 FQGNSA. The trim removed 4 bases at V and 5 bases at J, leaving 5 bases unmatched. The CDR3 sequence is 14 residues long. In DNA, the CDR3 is TGTGCCAGCAGCTCGACAGGGGCTAAAGATACGCAGTATTTT. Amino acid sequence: CASSSTGAKDTQYF.

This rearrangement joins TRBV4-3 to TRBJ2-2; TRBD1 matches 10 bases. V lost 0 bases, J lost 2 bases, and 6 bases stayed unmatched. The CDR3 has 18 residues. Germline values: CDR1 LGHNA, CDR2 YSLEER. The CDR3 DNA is TGCGCCAGCAGCCAAGAGACGGACAGGGGGATAAACACCGGGGAGCTGTTTTTT. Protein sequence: CASSQETDRGINTGELFF.

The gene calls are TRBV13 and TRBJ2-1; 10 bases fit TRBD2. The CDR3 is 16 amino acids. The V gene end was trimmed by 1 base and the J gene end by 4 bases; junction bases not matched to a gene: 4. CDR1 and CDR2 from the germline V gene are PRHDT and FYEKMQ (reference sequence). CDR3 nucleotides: TGTGCCAGCAGCTTAGCTAGCGGGGGAAAATACAATGAGCAGTTCTTC. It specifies CASSLASGGKYNEQFF. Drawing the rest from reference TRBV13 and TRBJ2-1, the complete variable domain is AAGVIQSPRHLIKEKRETATLKCYPIPRHDTVYWYQQGPGQDPQFLISFYEKMQSDKGSIPDRFSAQQFSDYHSELNMSSLELGDSALYFCASSLASGGKYNEQFFGPGTRLTVL.